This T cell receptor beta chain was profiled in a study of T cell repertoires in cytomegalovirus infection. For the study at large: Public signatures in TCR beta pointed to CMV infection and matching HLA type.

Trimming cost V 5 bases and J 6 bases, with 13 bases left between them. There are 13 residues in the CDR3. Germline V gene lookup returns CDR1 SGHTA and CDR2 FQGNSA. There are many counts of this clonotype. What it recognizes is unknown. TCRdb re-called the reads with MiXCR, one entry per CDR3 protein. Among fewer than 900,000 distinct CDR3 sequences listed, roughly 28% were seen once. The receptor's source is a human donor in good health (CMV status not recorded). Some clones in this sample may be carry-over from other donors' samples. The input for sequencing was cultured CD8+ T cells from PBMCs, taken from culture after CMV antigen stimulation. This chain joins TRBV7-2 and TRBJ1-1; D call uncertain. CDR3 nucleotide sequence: TGTGCCAGCAGCCCGGAGGGTGGCCCTGAAGCTTTCTTT. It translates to CASSPEGGPEAFF.